This T cell receptor beta chain was captured by sequencing in a study of Ad26.COV2.S vaccination and SARS-CoV-2 variants. Overall study results and limits: Reportedly, spike-specific CD8+ and CD4+ T cell responses achieved substantial breadth once vaccination had taken place.

The V end lost 5 bases, the J end lost 2 bases, and 7 bases lay between the germline ends. The CDR3 is 13 amino acids. Germline V CDR1 and CDR2: MNHEY, SMNVEV (reference sequence). Sample treatment: some 20 received Ad26.COV2.S at low or high dose, single or two shots; 5 received placebo; per-sample allocation not given. Collection of the samples took place on day 63 after the first injection of vaccine or placebo. TCRdb's copy holds only in-frame clones and misses some; the assay was immunoSEQ multiplex PCR. The table shows around 300,000 clones, with almost 90% occurring only once. Details on this clone: What it binds is unknown.

This sequence originates from a person between 18 and 60 years old who received the Ad26.COV2.S COVID-19 vaccine or a placebo. This chain links TRBV27 with TRBJ1-5; D gene ambiguous. The sequencing used peripheral blood, collected in a trial of Ad26.COV2.S vaccine versus placebo. The CDR3 is CASSERGNQPQHF. In DNA form, the CDR3 reads TGTGCCAGCAGTGAGAGGGGCAATCAGCCCCAGCATTTT.